This T cell receptor (beta chain) comes out of a study of blood T cells in healthy people across ages. Overall study results and limits: There was a strong correlation between TCR beta diversity and naive T cell percentage. A greater number of naive CD4+ cells and higher diversity distinguished long-lived donors from aged donors. Possibly confounding the expanded clonotype changes was the fact that donor CMV status was unknown.

This CDR3 has 12 amino acids. V shed 7 bases and J shed 6 bases, with 12 bases lying between them. Germline values: CDR1 SGHAT, CDR2 FQNNGV. Primers used in a second PCR of roughly 6 to 12 cycles were a sample-barcoded 5' primer and a J-beta primer mix. MiXCR, applied by TCRdb to the 5' RACE reads, yields one record per CDR3 protein. The sample lists about 1.7 million distinct CDR3 sequences, over 25% seen once, with over 7% in the top ten. This clonotype has a handful of counts. Its matching antigen is unknown. Extractions gave at least 5.5 micrograms of total RNA per sample. This chain connects TRBV11-2 to TRBJ1-1; TRBD1 is a possible D gene (5 bases). Sequenced material: blood. The source is a woman in her thirties in good health. For the CDR3, the DNA is TGTGCCAGCACCCAGGGAGGATCTGAAGCTTTCTTT. Translating it yields CASTQGGSEAFF.